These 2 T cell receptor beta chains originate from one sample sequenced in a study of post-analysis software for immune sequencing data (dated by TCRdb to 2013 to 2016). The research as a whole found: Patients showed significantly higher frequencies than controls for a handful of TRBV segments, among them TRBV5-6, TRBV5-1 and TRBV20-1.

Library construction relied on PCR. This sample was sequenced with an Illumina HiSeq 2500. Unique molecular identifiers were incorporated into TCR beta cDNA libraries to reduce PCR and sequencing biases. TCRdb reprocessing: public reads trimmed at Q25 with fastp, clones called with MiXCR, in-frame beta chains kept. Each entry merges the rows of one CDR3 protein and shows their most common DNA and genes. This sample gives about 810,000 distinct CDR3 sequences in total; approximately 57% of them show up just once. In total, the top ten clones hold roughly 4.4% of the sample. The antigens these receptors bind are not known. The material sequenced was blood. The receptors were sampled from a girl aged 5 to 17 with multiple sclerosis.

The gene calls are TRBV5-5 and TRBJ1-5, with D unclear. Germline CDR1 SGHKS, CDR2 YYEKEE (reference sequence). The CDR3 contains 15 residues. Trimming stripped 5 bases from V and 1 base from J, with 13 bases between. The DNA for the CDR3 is TGTGCCAGCAGTACATTGGGAGTCAGCAATCAGCCCCAGCATTTT. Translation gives CASSTLGVSNQPQHF.

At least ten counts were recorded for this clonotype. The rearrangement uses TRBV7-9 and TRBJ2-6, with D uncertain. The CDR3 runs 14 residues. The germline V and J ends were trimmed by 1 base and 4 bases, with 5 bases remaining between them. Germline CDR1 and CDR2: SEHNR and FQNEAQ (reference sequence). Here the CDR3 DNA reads TGTGCCAGCAGCTTAGTTTCCGGGGCCAACGTCCTGACTTTC. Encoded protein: CASSLVSGANVLTF.